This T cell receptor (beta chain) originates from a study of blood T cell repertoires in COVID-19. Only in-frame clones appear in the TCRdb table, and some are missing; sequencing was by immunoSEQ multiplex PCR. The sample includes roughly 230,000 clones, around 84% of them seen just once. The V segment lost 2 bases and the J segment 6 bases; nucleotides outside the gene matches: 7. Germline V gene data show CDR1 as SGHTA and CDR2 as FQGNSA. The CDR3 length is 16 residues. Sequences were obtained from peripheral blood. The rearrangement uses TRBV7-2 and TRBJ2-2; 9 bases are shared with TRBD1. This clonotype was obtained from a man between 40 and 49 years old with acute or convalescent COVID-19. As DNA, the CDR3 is TGTGCCAGCAGCTTACAAGGACAGGGGAGTTCCGGGGAGCTGTTTTTT. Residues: CASSLQGQGSSGELFF.